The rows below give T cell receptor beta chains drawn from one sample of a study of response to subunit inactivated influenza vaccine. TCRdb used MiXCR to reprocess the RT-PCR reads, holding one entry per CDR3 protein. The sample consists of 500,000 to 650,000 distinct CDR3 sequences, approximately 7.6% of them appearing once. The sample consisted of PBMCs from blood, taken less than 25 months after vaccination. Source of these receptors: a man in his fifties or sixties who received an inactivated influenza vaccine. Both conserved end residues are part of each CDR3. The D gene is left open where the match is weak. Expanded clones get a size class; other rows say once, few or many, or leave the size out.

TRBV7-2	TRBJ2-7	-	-	CASSPRPGGYEQYF	TGTGCCAGCAGCCCTCGCCCAGGCGGCTACGAGCAGTACTTC
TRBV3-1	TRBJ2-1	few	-	CASSQVPAEQFF	TGTGCCAGCAGCCAAGTTCCGGCTGAGCAGTTCTTC
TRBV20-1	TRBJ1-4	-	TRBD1	CSARIAGTGDEKLFF	TGCAGTGCTAGAATCGCCGGGACAGGGGATGAAAAACTGTTTTTT
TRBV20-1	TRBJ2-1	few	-	CSAEWVTADGEQFF	TGCAGTGCAGAGTGGGTTACGGCCGATGGTGAGCAGTTCTTC
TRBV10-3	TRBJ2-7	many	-	CAIGRSYEQYF	TGTGCCATCGGACGTTCCTACGAGCAGTACTTC
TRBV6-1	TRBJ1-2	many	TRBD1	CASSVGQGREGYTF	TGTGCCAGCAGCGTGGGACAGGGGCGCGAGGGCTACACCTTC
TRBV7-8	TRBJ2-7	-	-	CASSQLRTYEQYF	TGTGCCAGCAGCCAACTTCGGACGTACGAGCAGTACTTC
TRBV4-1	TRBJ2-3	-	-	CASSQDLTLGGGIGFGTDTQYF	TGCGCCAGCAGCCAAGATCTAACCCTGGGCGGCGGGATAGGGTTCGGCACAGATACGCAGTATTTT
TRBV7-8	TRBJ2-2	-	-	CASSPVTVVPGELFF	TGTGCCAGCAGCCCGGTGACTGTCGTCCCCGGGGAGCTGTTTTTT
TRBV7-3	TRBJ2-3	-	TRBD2	CASGAGGPTDTQYF	TGTGCCAGCGGGGCGGGAGGGCCCACAGATACGCAGTATTTT
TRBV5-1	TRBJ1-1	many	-	CASRRDTMNTEAFF	TGCGCCAGCAGACGGGACACGATGAACACTGAAGCTTTCTTT
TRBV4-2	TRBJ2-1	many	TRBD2	CASSPPGTSGFSTYNEQFF	TGTGCCAGCAGCCCTCCCGGGACTAGCGGGTTCTCTACCTACAATGAGCAGTTCTTC
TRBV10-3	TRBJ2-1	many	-	CAISEVRTAEQFF	TGTGCCATCAGTGAGGTTAGAACTGCTGAGCAGTTCTTC
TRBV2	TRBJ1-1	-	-	CASTGQGLTEAFF	TGTGCCAGCACGGGGCAGGGGCTCACTGAAGCTTTCTTT
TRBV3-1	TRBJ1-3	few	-	CASSQVRGYTIYF	TGTGCCAGCAGCCAAGTGAGGGGATACACCATATATTTT
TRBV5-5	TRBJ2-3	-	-	CASSLVAHTQYF	TGTGCCAGCAGCTTGGTGGCTCATACGCAGTATTTT
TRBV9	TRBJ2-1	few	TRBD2	CASSVDGRAARTEQFF	TGTGCCAGCAGCGTAGACGGGAGGGCCGCACGAACTGAGCAGTTCTTC
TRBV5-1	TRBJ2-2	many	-	CASSSGAVAAGELFF	TGCGCCAGCAGCTCGGGGGCGGTTGCCGCCGGGGAGCTGTTTTTT
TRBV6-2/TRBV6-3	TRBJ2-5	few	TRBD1	CASRTGDLKYLTQYF	TGTGCCAGCAGAACAGGGGACCTCAAATACCTTACCCAGTACTTC
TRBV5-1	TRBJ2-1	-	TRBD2	CASSLTSGGLHEQFF	TGCGCCAGCAGCTTAACTAGCGGGGGGCTGCATGAGCAGTTCTTC
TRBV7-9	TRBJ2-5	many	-	CASKILGATETQYF	TGTGCCAGCAAAATACTCGGGGCGACGGAGACCCAGTACTTC
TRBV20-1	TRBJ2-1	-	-	CSARDYEGHSYNEQFF	TGCAGTGCTAGAGATTACGAGGGGCACTCCTACAATGAGCAGTTCTTC
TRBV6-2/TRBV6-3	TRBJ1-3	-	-	CASSNEGNSGNTIYF	TGTGCCAGCAGTAACGAGGGAAACTCTGGAAACACCATATATTTT
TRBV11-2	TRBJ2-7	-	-	CASSLLLQGPHF	TGTGCCAGCAGCTTACTCCTTCAGGGGCCGCACTTC
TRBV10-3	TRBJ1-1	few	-	CAISESTGLGVAFF	TGTGCCATCAGTGAGTCTACAGGGTTGGGGGTAGCTTTCTTT
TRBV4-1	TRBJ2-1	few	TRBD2	CASSHTGTSGWNEQFF	TGCGCCAGCAGCCATACCGGGACTAGCGGTTGGAATGAGCAGTTCTTC
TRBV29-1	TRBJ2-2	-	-	CSVDGGNTGELFF	TGCAGCGTTGACGGCGGAAACACCGGGGAGCTGTTTTTT
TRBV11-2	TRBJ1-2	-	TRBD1	CASSLETGVYGYTF	TGTGCCAGCAGCTTAGAAACAGGGGTCTATGGCTACACCTTC
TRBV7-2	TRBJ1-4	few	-	CASSWKGEKLFF	TGTGCCAGCAGCTGGAAAGGGGAAAAACTGTTTTTT
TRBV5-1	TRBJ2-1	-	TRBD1	CASSWMGQGNNEQFF	TGCGCCAGCAGCTGGATGGGACAGGGTAACAATGAGCAGTTCTTC
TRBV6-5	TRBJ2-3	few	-	CASSYVRGSSTDTQYF	TGTGCCAGCAGTTATGTAAGAGGGTCGAGCACAGATACGCAGTATTTT
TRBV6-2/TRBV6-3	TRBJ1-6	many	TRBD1	CATGQGVYSPLHF	TGTGCCACCGGACAGGGGGTTTATTCACCCCTCCACTTT
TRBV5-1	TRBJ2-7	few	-	CASSLVGGRNEQYF	TGCGCCAGCAGCTTAGTTGGGGGACGGAACGAGCAGTACTTC
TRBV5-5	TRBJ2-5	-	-	CASSSLARETQYF	TGTGCCAGCAGCTCACTAGCTAGGGAGACCCAGTACTTC
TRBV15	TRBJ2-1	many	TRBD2	CATSRETSGGYNEQFF	TGTGCCACCAGCAGGGAGACTAGCGGGGGGTACAATGAGCAGTTCTTC
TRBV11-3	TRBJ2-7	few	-	CASSYGYPGEQYF	TGTGCCAGCAGCTATGGGTATCCTGGCGAGCAGTACTTC
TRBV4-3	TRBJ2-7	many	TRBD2	CASSQEWGGYEQYF	TGCGCCAGCAGCCAAGAATGGGGGGGTTACGAGCAGTACTTC
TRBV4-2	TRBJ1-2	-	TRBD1	CASSQTAGTGFYGYTF	TGTGCCAGCAGCCAAACAGCCGGGACAGGGTTCTATGGCTACACCTTC
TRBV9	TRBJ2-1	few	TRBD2	CASSGGTILNEQFF	TGTGCCAGCAGCGGGGGGACTATCCTCAATGAGCAGTTCTTC
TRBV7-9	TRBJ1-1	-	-	CASSVTGSPNTEAFF	TGTGCCAGCAGCGTTACAGGGTCGCCGAACACTGAAGCTTTCTTT
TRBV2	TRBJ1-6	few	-	CASSEDRVNSPLHF	TGTGCCAGCAGTGAAGACAGGGTGAATTCACCCCTCCACTTT
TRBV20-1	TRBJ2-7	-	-	CSARDSQRRVGEQYF	TGCAGTGCTAGAGATTCTCAGAGGAGGGTAGGAGAGCAGTACTTC